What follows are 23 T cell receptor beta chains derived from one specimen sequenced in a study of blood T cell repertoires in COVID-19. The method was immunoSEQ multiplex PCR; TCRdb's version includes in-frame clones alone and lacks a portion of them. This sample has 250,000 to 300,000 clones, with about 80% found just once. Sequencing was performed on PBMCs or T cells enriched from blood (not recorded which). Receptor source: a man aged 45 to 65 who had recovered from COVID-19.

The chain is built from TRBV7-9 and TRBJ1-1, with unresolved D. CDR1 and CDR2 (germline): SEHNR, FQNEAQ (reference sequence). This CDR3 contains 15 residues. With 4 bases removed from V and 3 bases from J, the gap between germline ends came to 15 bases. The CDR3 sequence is CASSSLRYRDTEAFF. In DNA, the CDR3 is TGTGCCAGCAGCTCCCTACGGTATCGGGACACTGAAGCTTTCTTT.

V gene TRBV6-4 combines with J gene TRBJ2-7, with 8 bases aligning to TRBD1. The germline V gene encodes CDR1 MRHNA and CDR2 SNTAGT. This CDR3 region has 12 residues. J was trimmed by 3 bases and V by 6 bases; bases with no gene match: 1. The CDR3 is CASRTGVYEQYF. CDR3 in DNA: TGTGCCAGCAGGACAGGGGTCTACGAGCAGTACTTC.

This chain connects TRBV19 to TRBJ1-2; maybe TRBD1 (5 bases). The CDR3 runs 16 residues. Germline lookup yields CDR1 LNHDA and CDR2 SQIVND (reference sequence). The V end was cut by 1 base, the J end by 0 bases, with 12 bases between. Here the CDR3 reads CASSIGQYPPNYGYTF. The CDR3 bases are TGTGCCAGTAGTATAGGACAGTACCCGCCTAACTATGGCTACACCTTC.

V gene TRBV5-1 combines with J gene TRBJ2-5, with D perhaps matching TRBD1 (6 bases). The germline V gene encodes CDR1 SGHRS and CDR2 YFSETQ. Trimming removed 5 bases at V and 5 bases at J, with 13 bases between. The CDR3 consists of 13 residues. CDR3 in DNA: TGCGCCAGCAGGGGTAGCCAGGGGGAGACCCAGTACTTC. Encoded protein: CASRGSQGETQYF. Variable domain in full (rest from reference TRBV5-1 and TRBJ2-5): KAGVTQTPRYLIKTRGQQVTLSCSPISGHRSVSWYQQTPGQGLQFLFEYFSETQRNKGNFPGRFSGRQFSNSRSEMNVSTLELGDSALYLCASRGSQGETQYFGPGTRLLVL.

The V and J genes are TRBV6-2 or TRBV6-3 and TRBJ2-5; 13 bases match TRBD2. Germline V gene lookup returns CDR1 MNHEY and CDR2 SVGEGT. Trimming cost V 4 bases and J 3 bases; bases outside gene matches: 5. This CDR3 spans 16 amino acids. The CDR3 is CASSSHGTSGKETQYF. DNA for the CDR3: TGTGCCAGCAGTTCCCACGGGACTAGCGGGAAAGAGACCCAGTACTTC.

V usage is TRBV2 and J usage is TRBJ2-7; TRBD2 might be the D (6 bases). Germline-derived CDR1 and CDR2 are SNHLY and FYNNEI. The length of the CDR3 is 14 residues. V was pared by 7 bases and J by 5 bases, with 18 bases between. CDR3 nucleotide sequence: TGTGCCAGCATCCCCCGGGACTTCGGGCACGAGCAGTACTTC. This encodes CASIPRDFGHEQYF.

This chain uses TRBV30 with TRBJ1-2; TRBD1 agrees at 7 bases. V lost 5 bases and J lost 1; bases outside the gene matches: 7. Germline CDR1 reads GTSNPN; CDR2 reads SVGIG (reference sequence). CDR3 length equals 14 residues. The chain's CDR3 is CAWANRGLNYGYTF. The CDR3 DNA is TGTGCCTGGGCCAACAGGGGCCTTAACTATGGCTACACCTTC.

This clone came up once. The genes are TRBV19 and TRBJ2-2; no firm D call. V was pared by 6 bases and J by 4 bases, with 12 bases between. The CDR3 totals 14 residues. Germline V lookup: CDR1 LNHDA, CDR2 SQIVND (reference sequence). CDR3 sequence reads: CASSPSAATGELFF. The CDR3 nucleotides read TGTGCCAGTAGCCCGAGCGCCGCCACCGGGGAGCTGTTTTTT.

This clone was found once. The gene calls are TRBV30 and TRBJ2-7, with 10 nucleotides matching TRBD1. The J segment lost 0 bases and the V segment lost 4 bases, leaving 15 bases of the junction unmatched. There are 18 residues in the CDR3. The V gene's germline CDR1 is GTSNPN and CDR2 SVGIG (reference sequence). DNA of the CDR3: TGTGCCTGGACCCCCGCTGCCCCCGGGACAGGGGTCTCCTACGAGCAGTACTTC. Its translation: CAWTPAAPGTGVSYEQYF.

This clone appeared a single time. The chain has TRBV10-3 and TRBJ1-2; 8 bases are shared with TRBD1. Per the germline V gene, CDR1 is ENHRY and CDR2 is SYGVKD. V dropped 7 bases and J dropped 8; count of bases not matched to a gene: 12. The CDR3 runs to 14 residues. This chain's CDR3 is CAITMDRATGGYTF. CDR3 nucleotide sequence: TGTGCCATCACGATGGACAGGGCGACGGGGGGCTACACCTTC.

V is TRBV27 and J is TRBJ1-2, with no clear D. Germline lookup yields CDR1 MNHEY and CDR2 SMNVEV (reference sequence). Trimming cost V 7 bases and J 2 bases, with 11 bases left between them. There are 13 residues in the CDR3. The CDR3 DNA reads TGTGCCAGCAAAGCATGGTTAAACTATGGCTACACCTTC. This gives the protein CASKAWLNYGYTF.

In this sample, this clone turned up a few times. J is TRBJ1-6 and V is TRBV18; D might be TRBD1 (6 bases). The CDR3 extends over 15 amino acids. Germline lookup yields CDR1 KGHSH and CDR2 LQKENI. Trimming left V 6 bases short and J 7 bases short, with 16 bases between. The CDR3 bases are TGTGCCAGCTCTCAACAACAGGGAAAGAATTCACCCCTCCACTTT. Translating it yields CASSQQQGKNSPLHF.

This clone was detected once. As DNA, the CDR3 is TGTGCCAGCAGCGGGGCAGGGTTGGGCACAGATACGCAGTATTTT. It is translated as CASSGAGLGTDTQYF. The chain is built from TRBV9 and TRBJ2-3; D perhaps matches TRBD1 (5 bases). This CDR3 is built from 15 residues. CDR1 SGDLS and CDR2 YYNGEE come from the germline V gene. V lost 3 bases, J lost 1 base, and 12 bases lay in between.

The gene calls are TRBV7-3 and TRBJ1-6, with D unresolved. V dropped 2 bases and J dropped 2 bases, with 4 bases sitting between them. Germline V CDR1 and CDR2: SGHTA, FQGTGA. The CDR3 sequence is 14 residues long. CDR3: CASSLVAYNSPLHF. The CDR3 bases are TGTGCCAGCAGCTTAGTCGCCTATAATTCACCCCTCCACTTT. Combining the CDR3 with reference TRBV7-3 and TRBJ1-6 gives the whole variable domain GAGVSQTPSNKVTEKGKYVELRCDPISGHTALYWYRQSLGQGPEFLIYFQGTGAADDSGLPNDRFFAVRPEGSVSTLKIQRTERGDSAVYLCASSLVAYNSPLHFGNGTRLTVT.

CDR3 sequence reads: CASSRRGEEKLFF. CDR3 DNA: TGTGCCAGCAGCCGGAGGGGAGAGGAAAAACTGTTTTTT. The V call is TRBV11-3, the J call TRBJ1-4; a weak D match, TRBD1 (5 bases). Germline V gives CDR1 SGHNT, CDR2 YENEEA. Between the trimmed V and J ends, which lost 5 bases and 8 bases, there was a span of 12 bases. The CDR3 loop spans 13 amino acids.

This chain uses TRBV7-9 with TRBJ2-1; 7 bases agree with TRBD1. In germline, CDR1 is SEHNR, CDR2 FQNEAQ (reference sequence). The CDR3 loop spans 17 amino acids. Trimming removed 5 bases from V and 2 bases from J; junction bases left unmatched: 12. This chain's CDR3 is CASSTGTAAEAYNEQFF. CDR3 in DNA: TGTGCCAGCAGCACAGGGACAGCCGCCGAGGCCTACAATGAGCAGTTCTTC.

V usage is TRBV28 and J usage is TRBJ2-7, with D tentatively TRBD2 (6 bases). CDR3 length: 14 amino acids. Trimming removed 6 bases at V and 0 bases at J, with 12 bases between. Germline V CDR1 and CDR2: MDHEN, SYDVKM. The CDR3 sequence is CASRKGLNSYEQYF. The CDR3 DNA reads TGTGCCAGCAGAAAGGGACTTAACTCCTACGAGCAGTACTTC.

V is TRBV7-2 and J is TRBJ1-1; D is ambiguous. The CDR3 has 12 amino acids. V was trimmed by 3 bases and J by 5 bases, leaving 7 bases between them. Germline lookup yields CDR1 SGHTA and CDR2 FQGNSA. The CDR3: CASSFDRTEAFF. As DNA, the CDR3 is TGTGCCAGCAGCTTTGATAGAACTGAAGCTTTCTTT.

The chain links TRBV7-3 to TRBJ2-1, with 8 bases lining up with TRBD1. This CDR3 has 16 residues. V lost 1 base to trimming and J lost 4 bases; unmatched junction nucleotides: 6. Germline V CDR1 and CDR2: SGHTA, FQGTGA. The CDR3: CASSLSGQGAYNEQFF. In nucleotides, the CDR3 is TGTGCCAGCAGCTTAAGTGGGCAGGGGGCGTACAATGAGCAGTTCTTC.

In DNA, the CDR3 is TGTGCCAGCAGCTTAGATCACCGAGTGACAGTATATGGCTACACCTTC. Protein: CASSLDHRVTVYGYTF. The chain carries TRBV7-8 and TRBJ1-2; maybe TRBD1 (5 bases). Germline CDR1 and CDR2: SGHVS and FQNEAQ. The CDR3 length is 16 residues. V was clipped by 1 base and J by 5 bases, with 17 bases between them.

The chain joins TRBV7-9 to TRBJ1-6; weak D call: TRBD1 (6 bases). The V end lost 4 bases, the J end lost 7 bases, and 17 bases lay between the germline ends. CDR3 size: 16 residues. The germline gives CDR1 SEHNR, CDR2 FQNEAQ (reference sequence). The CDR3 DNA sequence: TGTGCCAGCAGCTCAGGAAACAGGGACGTAAATTCACCCCTCCACTTT. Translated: CASSSGNRDVNSPLHF.

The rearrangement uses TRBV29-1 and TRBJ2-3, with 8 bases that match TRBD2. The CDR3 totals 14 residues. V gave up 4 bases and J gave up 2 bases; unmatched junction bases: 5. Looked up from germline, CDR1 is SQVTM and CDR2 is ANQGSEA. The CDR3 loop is CSVGGGGNTDTQYF. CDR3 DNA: TGCAGCGTTGGAGGCGGGGGGAACACAGATACGCAGTATTTT.

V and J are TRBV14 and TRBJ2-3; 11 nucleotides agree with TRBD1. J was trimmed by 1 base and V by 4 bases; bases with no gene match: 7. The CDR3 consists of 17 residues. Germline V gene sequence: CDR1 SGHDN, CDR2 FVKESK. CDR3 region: CASSRRTGGRGTDTQYF. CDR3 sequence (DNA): TGTGCCAGCAGCCGACGGACAGGGGGCAGGGGCACAGATACGCAGTATTTT.